The 30 T cell receptor beta chains below come from one sample, sequenced in a study of read filtering for tumor transcriptome and immune sequencing. The library was built from 400 ng RNA with molecular barcoded adaptors for alpha/delta and beta/gamma chains. MiXCR was run by TCRdb on the reads, yielding one entry per CDR3 protein. The sample lists roughly 82,000 distinct CDR3 sequences, roughly 12% occurring once. The sequenced sample consisted of a population of CD138-negative cells sorted from bone marrow. These receptors all stem from a donor aged 40 or older with multiple myeloma.

On this clonotype: A junction boundary mismatches the germline segment, possibly from a read error. The V gene is TRBV11-3, the J gene TRBJ2-5, with 7 bases aligning to TRBD1. The germline V gene encodes CDR1 SGHNT and CDR2 YENEEA. The CDR3 is 13 amino acids. CDR3 nucleotide sequence: TGTGCCAGCAGGGTGACAGGGACAGAGACCCAGAACTTC. This translates into CASRVTGTETQNF.

This clonotype was seen ten or more times. The J gene is TRBJ1-2, the V gene TRBV4-2; possible D gene TRBD1, 6 bases. Germline V gene sequence: CDR1 LGHNA, CDR2 YNFKEQ. The length of the CDR3 is 15 residues. Trimming stripped 0 bases from V and 7 bases from J, with 15 bases between. CDR3 DNA: TGTGCCAGCAGCCAAGATCTAAGGCAGGGGACTGGCTACACCTTC. Translation gives CASSQDLRQGTGYTF.

This clonotype was picked up many times. The genes are TRBV13 and TRBJ2-2; D unresolved. Germline values: CDR1 PRHDT, CDR2 FYEKMQ (reference sequence). The CDR3 contains 13 residues. Trimming took off 0 bases at V and 6 bases at J, with 5 bases between the two ends. In DNA form, the CDR3 reads TGTGCCAGCAGCTTAGGGTCCGCCGGGGAGCTGTTTTTT. Translating it yields CASSLGSAGELFF. The variable domain in full, with the rest retrieved from reference TRBV13 and TRBJ2-2, is AAGVIQSPRHLIKEKRETATLKCYPIPRHDTVYWYQQGPGQDPQFLISFYEKMQSDKGSIPDRFSAQQFSDYHSELNMSSLELGDSALYFCASSLGSAGELFFGEGSRLTVL.

This rearrangement joins TRBV6-5 to TRBJ1-1; a possible D gene is TRBD1 (6 bases). Trimming took off 5 bases at V and 5 bases at J, with 9 bases between the two ends. Per the germline V gene, CDR1 is MNHEY and CDR2 is SVGAGI. This CDR3 spans 12 amino acids. CDR3 amino acids: CASSHRATEAFF. The CDR3 DNA sequence: TGTGCCAGCAGTCACAGGGCGACTGAAGCTTTCTTT.

In this sample, this clonotype turned up many times. The genes are TRBV5-1 and TRBJ2-5, with a weak D call TRBD2 (6 bases). Germline V gives CDR1 SGHRS, CDR2 YFSETQ. This CDR3 has 13 amino acids. V lost 3 bases and J lost 4, with 10 bases in between. The CDR3: CASSYGSGETQYF. In DNA, the CDR3 is TGCGCCAGCAGCTACGGGAGTGGAGAGACCCAGTACTTC.

This clonotype occurred many times. This chain uses TRBV5-1 with TRBJ2-1; 14 nucleotides align to TRBD2. The CDR3 extends over 16 amino acids. Germline loops: CDR1 SGHRS, CDR2 YFSETQ. V lost 1 base to trimming and J lost 5 bases; unmatched junction nucleotides: 2. The CDR3 sequence: CASSLPGLAGDNEQFF. DNA for the CDR3: TGCGCCAGCAGCTTGCCGGGACTAGCGGGAGACAATGAGCAGTTCTTC.

This clonotype was recorded a few times. The rearrangement uses TRBV7-9 and TRBJ2-6; no clear D. This CDR3 comprises 16 residues. The germline gives CDR1 SEHNR, CDR2 FQNEAQ (reference sequence). V was trimmed by 6 bases and J by 4 bases, leaving 16 bases between them. The CDR3 here is CASSSPQVTGANVLTF. The CDR3 DNA reads TGTGCCAGCAGTTCCCCCCAGGTGACCGGGGCCAACGTCCTGACTTTC.

This clonotype showed up just a few times. This may be a read error: a much more frequent sequence differs by one nucleotide. This chain uses TRBV4-2 with TRBJ2-1; D remains unclear. Germline CDR1 reads LGHNA; CDR2 reads YNFKEQ. The CDR3 contains 13 residues. The CDR3 DNA reads as TGTACCAGCAGCCAAGCCAGTGAAATTGGGCAGTTCTTC. The encoded protein is CTSSQASEIGQFF.

V and J are TRBV29-1 and TRBJ2-5, with TRBD2 identical over 12 bases. Germline CDR1 and CDR2: SQVTM and ANQGSEA. CDR3 size: 15 residues. The trim removed 4 bases at V and 5 bases at J, leaving 8 bases unmatched. The DNA for the CDR3 is TGCAGCGTTGCAGGACTAGCGGGACGGGGGGAGACCCAGTACTTC. It codes for CSVAGLAGRGETQYF.

This clonotype was recorded many times. V is TRBV2 and J is TRBJ1-1, with D possibly TRBD1 on 5 matching bases. The CDR3 loop spans 17 amino acids. V shed 6 bases and J shed 1 base, with 21 bases lying between them. CDR1 is SNHLY and CDR2 is FYNNEI in the germline V gene. DNA of the CDR3: TGTGCCAGCAGACCCCTAGATAGCCGGGGCGGGAACACTGAAGCTTTCTTT. Translated: CASRPLDSRGGNTEAFF.

This clonotype was recorded at least ten times. This chain connects TRBV20-1 to TRBJ2-3; a possible D gene is TRBD2 (6 bases). This CDR3 has 14 residues. V was trimmed by 5 bases and J by 0 bases, leaving 12 bases between them. Per germline, CDR1 DFQATT and CDR2 SNEGSKA (reference sequence). CDR3 protein: CSARDLSSTDTQYF. CDR3 sequence (DNA): TGCAGTGCTCGGGACTTGTCTAGCACAGATACGCAGTATTTT.

This clonotype was found many times. The chain is built from TRBV6-2 or TRBV6-3 and TRBJ2-7, with D perhaps TRBD1 (6 bases). Looked up from germline, CDR1 is MNHEY and CDR2 is SVGEGT. The CDR3 covers 15 residues. V was clipped by 0 bases and J by 4 bases, with 13 bases between them. The CDR3 DNA reads TGTGCCAGCAGTTACTCGTGGGAAGGGGGATACGAGCAGTACTTC. Its protein product is CASSYSWEGGYEQYF.

This clonotype was detected many times. The rearrangement joins TRBV6-6 to TRBJ2-1; D tentatively reads TRBD1 or TRBD2 (5 bases each). The CDR3 contains 16 residues. V was trimmed by 4 bases and J by 7 bases, leaving 20 bases between them. Germline lookup yields CDR1 MNHNY and CDR2 SVGAGI (reference sequence). The CDR3 loop reads CASSSRGGEVRNEQFF. CDR3 in DNA: TGTGCCAGCAGTTCCCGTGGGGGTGAGGTTAGAAATGAGCAGTTCTTC.

This clonotype was recorded at least ten times. The V call is TRBV25-1, the J call TRBJ2-1; D is undetermined. V was pared by 6 bases and J by 6 bases, with 24 bases between. The CDR3 is 17 amino acids. CDR1 is MGHDK, CDR2 SYGVNS, per germline. CDR3 bases: TGTGCCAGCAGCCTCCCCCCGGGTCCGGGTCAGGCCAATGAGCAGTTCTTC. Amino acids: CASSLPPGPGQANEQFF.

The sample holds many counts of this clonotype. Here the CDR3 DNA reads TGCGCCAGCAGCTTGGGATCGGCAGGGCTTTCCGATGAGCAGTTCTTC. Its protein is CASSLGSAGLSDEQFF. The chain has TRBV5-1 and TRBJ2-1, with D perhaps matching TRBD1 (5 bases). CDR1 is SGHRS, CDR2 YFSETQ, per germline. The CDR3 contains 16 residues. The germline V and J ends were trimmed by 0 bases and 8 bases, with 18 bases remaining between them.

The chain is built from TRBV29-1 and TRBJ2-7, with 9 bases that match TRBD1. This CDR3 contains 15 residues. Germline assignment: CDR1 SQVTM and CDR2 ANQGSEA. After removal of 4 bases from V and 2 bases from J, the junction contained 9 bases not matched to a gene. CDR3 DNA: TGCAGCGTTGGGGGCCTGGGGGACAGGGCCTACGAGCAGTACTTC. Amino acids: CSVGGLGDRAYEQYF.

In this sample, this clonotype turned up many times. V and J are TRBV4-1 and TRBJ1-2; tentatively, D is TRBD1 (5 bases). The V gene's germline CDR1 is MGHRA and CDR2 YSYEKL. The CDR3 totals 17 residues. Deletions cut 1 base from V and 6 bases from J, with 21 bases between. This CDR3 reads CASSQGKGSGVNDGYTF. For the CDR3, the DNA is TGCGCCAGCAGCCAAGGCAAAGGGTCGGGGGTGAACGATGGCTACACCTTC.

This clonotype was seen at least ten times. V gene TRBV28 combines with J gene TRBJ1-6, with D perhaps TRBD1 (6 bases). V was pared by 5 bases and J by 6 bases, with 14 bases between. Per germline, CDR1 MDHEN and CDR2 SYDVKM. The length of the CDR3 is 15 residues. CDR3 bases: TGTGCCAGCAGTCCCCCCTCAGGGGCTAATTCACCCCTCCACTTT. Encoded protein: CASSPPSGANSPLHF.

This clonotype was picked up many times. The genes are TRBV2 and TRBJ2-5; D remains ambiguous. This CDR3 region has 15 residues. The germline V gene has CDR1 SNHLY and CDR2 FYNNEI. The ends were cut back, 2 bases at V and 2 bases at J, with 12 bases in the middle. The CDR3 DNA reads as TGTGCCAGCAGTGAATGGCAGACCCAACAAGAGACCCAGTACTTC. This gives the protein CASSEWQTQQETQYF. Supplemented by reference TRBV2 and TRBJ2-5, the full variable domain reads EPEVTQTPSHQVTQMGQEVILRCVPISNHLYFYWYRQILGQKVEFLVSFYNNEISEKSEIFDDQFSVERPDGSNFTLKIRSTKLEDSAMYFCASSEWQTQQETQYFGPGTRLLVL.

There are many counts of this clonotype. This sequence joins TRBV30 and TRBJ2-7; 7 bases match TRBD2. CDR3 length equals 16 residues. The trim removed 0 bases at V and 5 bases at J, leaving 13 bases unmatched. The germline V gene encodes CDR1 GTSNPN and CDR2 SVGIG (reference sequence). CDR3 in DNA: TGTGCCTGGAGTGTACTCCTGAAGCGGGGTCCGCACGAGCAGTACTTC. Amino acid sequence: CAWSVLLKRGPHEQYF.

This clonotype was seen ten or more times. The CDR3 DNA reads TGCAGCGTTTTGGGACTAGCCCTAAGCCAGCAGTTCTTC. It encodes CSVLGLALSQQFF. This rearrangement joins TRBV29-1 to TRBJ2-1; 9 bases are shared with TRBD2. Germline V gives CDR1 SQVTM, CDR2 ANQGSEA. Trimming at V came to 5 bases and at J to 11 bases, leaving 10 bases not matched to a gene. The CDR3 runs to 13 residues.

Concerning this clonotype: This may stem from a read error, because a much larger clone lies one nucleotide away. The chain recombines TRBV3-1 with TRBJ1-1; D uncertain. This CDR3 is built from 11 residues. In germline, CDR1 is LGHDT, CDR2 YNNKEL (reference sequence). CDR3: CASVGNTVALF. The CDR3 DNA reads TGTGCCAGCGTCGGGAACACTGTAGCTCTCTTT.

Many counts were recorded for this clonotype. This chain uses TRBV28 with TRBJ2-7; D is possibly TRBD1 (6 bases). Deletions cut 5 bases from V and 3 bases from J, with 14 bases between. The CDR3 length is 14 residues. Looked up from germline, CDR1 is MDHEN and CDR2 is SYDVKM. CDR3 DNA: TGTGCCAGCAGTAATAACAGGGTTAGCTACGAGCAGTACTTC. The encoded protein is CASSNNRVSYEQYF.

For this clonotype: A much larger clone is a single base away; this may be a read error. The chain employs TRBV7-9 and TRBJ1-3; D gene unclear. Germline V CDR1 and CDR2: SEHNR, FQNEAQ (reference sequence). This CDR3 comprises 14 residues. This CDR3 reads CASSLANSGDTIYF. The CDR3 nucleotides read TGTGCCAGCAGCTTGGCCAACTCTGGAGACACCATATATTTT. Full variable domain (outside the CDR3, taken from reference TRBV7-9 and TRBJ1-3): DTGVSQNPRHKITKRGQNVTFRCDPISEHNRLYWYRQTLGQGPEFLTYFQNEAQLEKSRLLSDRFSAERPKGSFSTLEIQRTEQGDSAMYLCASSLANSGDTIYFGEGSWLTVV.

Turning to this clonotype: A read error is possible here, since a much larger clone lies one base away. This sequence joins TRBV28 and TRBJ2-5, with 7 bases matching TRBD2. Losses at the gene ends were 5 bases for V and 9 bases for J; bases not matched to a gene: 6. The CDR3 runs 12 residues. Germline CDR1 MDHEN, CDR2 SYDVKM. The CDR3: CASSSGDASQYF. CDR3 sequence (DNA): TGTGCCAGCAGTAGCGGGGACGCGTCCCAGTACTTC.

This clonotype qualifies as medium-sized. V usage is TRBV20-1 and J usage is TRBJ2-1; 10 bases align to TRBD2. CDR1 is DFQATT, CDR2 SNEGSKA, per germline (reference sequence). The CDR3 is made up of 17 amino acids. The ends lost 1 base at V and 0 bases at J; junction bases unmatched: 6. In DNA form, the CDR3 reads TGCAGTGCTAGAGGCGAACTAGCGGGGTACTCCTACAATGAGCAGTTCTTC. This translates into CSARGELAGYSYNEQFF.

Details on this clonotype: This probably arose from a read error, given a far larger clone one base away. The CDR3 reads CASSQGAHKNTEASF. DNA of the CDR3: TGCGCCAGCAGCCAAGGAGCACATAAGAACACTGAAGCTTCCTTT. This chain joins TRBV4-1 and TRBJ1-6; D gene ambiguous. Germline lookup yields CDR1 MGHRA and CDR2 YSYEKL. This CDR3 comprises 15 residues.

This clonotype has at least ten counts. The V gene is TRBV5-1, the J gene TRBJ2-7, with a tentative D call TRBD1 (5 bases). V gave up 2 bases and J gave up 3 bases, with 15 bases separating them. Germline V gene data show CDR1 as SGHRS and CDR2 as YFSETQ. The CDR3 is 15 amino acids. The CDR3: CASSLSTGSYYEQYF. CDR3 bases: TGCGCCAGCAGCTTATCAACAGGAAGCTACTACGAGCAGTACTTC.

This clonotype was seen ten or more times. The junction departs from germline at one end; a sequencing error may be responsible. V and J are TRBV29-1 and TRBJ1-1; 7 bases align to TRBD1. This CDR3 has 8 amino acids. Germline-derived CDR1 and CDR2 are SQVTM and ANQGSEA. CDR3 nucleotides: TGCAGCGTTCCGGGACAGTCCTTT. Translating gives CSVPGQSF.

The sample holds many counts of this clonotype. The genes are TRBV6-2 or TRBV6-3 and TRBJ2-1, with D perhaps being TRBD1 or TRBD2 (7 bases each). This CDR3 region has 18 residues. The V gene's germline CDR1 is MNHEY and CDR2 SVGEGT. Trimming took off 0 bases at V and 6 bases at J, with 21 bases between the two ends. CDR3 amino acids: CASSYSIRGGEIFNEQFF. CDR3 coding DNA: TGTGCCAGCAGTTACTCAATCAGGGGGGGTGAAATCTTCAATGAGCAGTTCTTC.